These T cell receptor beta chains were read from a single sample in a study of response to subunit inactivated influenza vaccine. TCRdb re-derived calls from the RT-PCR reads in MiXCR, one entry per CDR3 protein. Found here are some 640,000 distinct CDR3 sequences, about 14% of them singletons; the top ten hold 6.5% to 8.5%. The source material was PBMCs from blood, sampled approximately 15 days before vaccination. These receptors were obtained from a man in his forties or fifties who received an inactivated influenza vaccine. Both conserved end residues are part of each CDR3. D genes are given only for firm matches. For some rows the clone size is stated as once, few or many, or as a class when expanded; others skip it.

size	V	J	D	CDR3	DNA
NA	TRBV24-1	TRBJ2-3	NA	CATSGIFGGGADTQYF	TGTGCCACCAGTGGTATCTTTGGCGGGGGCGCAGATACGCAGTATTTT
NA	TRBV4-3	TRBJ2-3	NA	CASSQGGRPDTDTQYF	TGCGCCAGCAGCCAAGGGGGACGGCCTGACACAGATACGCAGTATTTT
few	TRBV3-1	TRBJ2-1	NA	CASSLRVGRFGNEQFF	TGTGCCAGCAGCCTGCGGGTAGGGCGATTCGGCAATGAGCAGTTCTTC
NA	TRBV12-3/TRBV12-4	TRBJ1-1	NA	CASAMGGFGAFF	TGTGCCAGCGCAATGGGGGGTTTTGGAGCTTTCTTT
few	TRBV20-1	TRBJ2-7	TRBD1	CSAQGTGGAYEQYF	TGCAGTGCTCAAGGGACAGGGGGAGCCTACGAGCAGTACTTC
NA	TRBV29-1	TRBJ1-2	NA	CSVESTALEGYTF	TGCAGCGTTGAATCTACGGCCTTGGAAGGCTACACCTTC
NA	TRBV4-2	TRBJ1-2	NA	CASSPTQGGYVYTF	TGTGCCAGCAGCCCCACACAGGGTGGCTATGTCTACACCTTC
once	TRBV7-2	TRBJ1-1	NA	CASSTWTVNTEAFF	TGTGCCAGCAGCACCTGGACGGTGAACACTGAAGCTTTCTTT
few	TRBV29-1	TRBJ2-5	TRBD1	CSVGTGQETQYF	TGCAGCGTCGGGACAGGTCAAGAGACCCAGTACTTC
NA	TRBV29-1	TRBJ2-3	TRBD1	CSVAQGVKADTQYF	TGCAGCGTCGCACAGGGGGTTAAAGCAGATACGCAGTATTTT
many	TRBV5-1	TRBJ2-7	NA	CASSPFGQNYEQYF	TGCGCCAGCAGCCCTTTCGGGCAGAACTACGAGCAGTACTTC
NA	TRBV6-2/TRBV6-3	TRBJ2-5	NA	CASKLGATGYF	TGTGCCAGCAAGCTGGGAGCTACGGGGTACTTC
few	TRBV7-9	TRBJ2-1	TRBD2	CASSLGVGEGPMNEQFF	TGTGCCAGCAGCTTAGGGGTCGGGGAGGGCCCCATGAATGAGCAGTTCTTC
NA	TRBV7-2	TRBJ1-5	NA	CASSLSVQGGNQPQHF	TGTGCCAGCAGCTTATCAGTACAGGGAGGCAATCAGCCCCAGCATTTT
NA	TRBV5-1	TRBJ2-2	NA	CASSLRVAANTGELFF	TGCGCCAGCAGCCTCAGGGTAGCCGCGAACACCGGGGAGCTGTTTTTT
few	TRBV7-2	TRBJ2-5	TRBD2	CASSPIRLAGGGTQYF	TGTGCCAGCAGCCCAATAAGACTAGCGGGGGGCGGGACCCAGTACTTC
NA	TRBV4-3	TRBJ2-7	TRBD2	CASSQALPTSGSSSYEQYF	TGCGCCAGCAGCCAGGCCTTGCCGACTAGCGGGTCTTCCTCCTACGAGCAGTACTTC
NA	TRBV7-3	TRBJ2-3	NA	CASSFSGELDTQYF	TGTGCCAGCAGCTTTTCTGGGGAACTTGATACGCAGTATTTT
NA	TRBV5-1	TRBJ2-2	TRBD2	CASSLASGITHTGELFF	TGCGCCAGCAGCTTGGCTAGCGGGATTACTCACACCGGGGAGCTGTTTTTT
NA	TRBV15	TRBJ1-2	NA	CATSRPDRLSGYTF	TGTGCCACCAGCAGACCCGACCGGCTCAGTGGCTACACCTTC
NA	TRBV4-3	TRBJ1-4	NA	CASSQDIFWANRGEKLFF	TGCGCCAGCAGCCAAGATATATTTTGGGCAAACCGGGGTGAAAAACTGTTTTTT
few	TRBV10-3	TRBJ2-5	TRBD2	CATGLAGSQETQYF	TGTGCCACCGGACTAGCGGGGAGTCAAGAGACCCAGTACTTC
few	TRBV5-1	TRBJ2-5	TRBD1	CASSRSGQVTQETQYF	TGCGCCAGCAGCCGATCCGGACAGGTAACCCAAGAGACCCAGTACTTC
NA	TRBV12-3/TRBV12-4	TRBJ2-4	TRBD1	CASSLIGQGAKNIQYF	TGTGCCAGCAGTTTAATCGGACAGGGGGCCAAAAACATTCAGTACTTC
few	TRBV7-2	TRBJ2-1	NA	CASSPNVGTYEQFF	TGTGCCAGCAGCCCTAACGTGGGGACTTATGAGCAGTTCTTC